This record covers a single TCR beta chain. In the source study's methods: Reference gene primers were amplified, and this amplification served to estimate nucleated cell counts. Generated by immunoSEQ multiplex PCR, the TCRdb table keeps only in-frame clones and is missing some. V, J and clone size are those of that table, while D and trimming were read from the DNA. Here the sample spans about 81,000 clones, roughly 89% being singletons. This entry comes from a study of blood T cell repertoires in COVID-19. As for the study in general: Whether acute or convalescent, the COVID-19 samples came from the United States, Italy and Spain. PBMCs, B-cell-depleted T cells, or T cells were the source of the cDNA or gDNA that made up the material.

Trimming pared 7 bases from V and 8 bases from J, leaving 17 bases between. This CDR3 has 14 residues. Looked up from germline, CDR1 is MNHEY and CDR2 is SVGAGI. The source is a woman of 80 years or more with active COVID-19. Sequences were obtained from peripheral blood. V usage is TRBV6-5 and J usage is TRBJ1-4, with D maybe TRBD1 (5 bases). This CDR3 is CASTNGQGGEKLFF. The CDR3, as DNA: TGTGCCAGCACTAACGGCCAGGGTGGAGAAAAACTGTTTTTT.